There are many counts of the clone carrying this T cell receptor beta chain. Antigen: not known. Trimming took 4 bases from V and 2 from J; bases not matched to a gene: 9. Germline CDR1 reads SGHRS; CDR2 reads YFSETQ. The CDR3 spans 16 residues. This specimen belongs to a study of T cells after yellow fever vaccination. Whole-study findings and limits: Abundant clonotypes from the bulk population could get into FACS-sorted repertoires as contaminants. Just a small share of clonotypes turned up in the CD4 compartment as well as the CD8 compartment.

Synthesis of TCR cDNA relied on 5'RACE template switching, which attached a universal primer site and UMIs. A single record per CDR3 protein comes from TCRdb applying MiXCR to the 5' RACE reads. The sample contains 100,000 to 150,000 distinct CDR3 sequences, around 7.4% of which appear only once. The TCR originated in a man younger than 35 who received the YFV17D yellow fever vaccine. The specimen was CD4+ T cells sorted from PBMCs, collected 9 to 11 days after the first yellow fever vaccination. The J gene is TRBJ2-3, the V gene TRBV5-1; TRBD2 matches 8 bases. The CDR3 here is CASSLDSGAYTDTQYF. The CDR3 DNA reads TGCGCCAGCAGCCTAGATAGCGGGGCCTACACAGATACGCAGTATTTT.